These T cell receptor beta chains were read from a single sample in a study of control samples from healthy donors and cancer patients. Assay used: immunoSEQ multiplex PCR; TCRdb lists only in-frame clones, some missing. The profile shows over 200,000 clones, roughly 80% of them singletons. The sample taken for sequencing was PBMCs. Receptor source: a woman aged 60-75 years with lung cancer. CDR3s include the opening cysteine and the closing phenylalanine or tryptophan. A D gene is named only where the DNA matches it firmly. Only some rows state a clone size, as once, few, many or a class for expanded clones.

J gene,D gene,clone size,V gene,CDR3 protein,CDR3 DNA
TRBJ2-1,NA,NA,TRBV19,CASSDFGNEQFF,TGTGCCAGTAGCGATTTCGGCAATGAGCAGTTCTTC
TRBJ2-2,NA,NA,TRBV9,CASRGTPNTGELFF,TGTGCCAGCAGGGGGACACCGAACACCGGGGAGCTGTTTTTT
TRBJ2-7,NA,NA,TRBV5-1,CASSLERTQGEQYF,TGCGCCAGCAGCTTGGAACGCACCCAGGGCGAGCAGTACTTC
TRBJ2-1,NA,once,TRBV28,CASSLYSYNEQFF,TGTGCCAGCAGTTTATATTCCTACAATGAGCAGTTCTTC
TRBJ2-5,NA,few,TRBV7-2,CASSRSILEETQYF,TGTGCCAGCAGCCGGAGCATACTTGAGGAGACCCAGTACTTC
TRBJ2-7,TRBD1,NA,TRBV6-6,CASSSGQGYRYEQYF,TGTGCCAGCAGTTCCGGACAGGGGTACCGATACGAGCAGTACTTC
TRBJ2-7,TRBD1,NA,TRBV5-1,CASSLGTGRNSYEQYF,TGCGCCAGCAGCTTGGGGACAGGCCGAAACTCCTACGAGCAGTACTTC
TRBJ1-2,TRBD1,NA,TRBV6-1,CASSEASMTGGFNYGYTF,TGTGCCAGCAGTGAAGCGTCCATGACAGGGGGCTTTAACTATGGCTACACCTTC
TRBJ1-4,TRBD1,NA,TRBV10-1,CASSESGQGGEKLFF,TGCGCCAGCAGTGAGTCCGGACAGGGGGGAGAAAAACTGTTTTTT
TRBJ2-1,NA,NA,TRBV29-1,CSAWVDEQFF,TGCAGCGCCTGGGTGGATGAGCAGTTCTTC
TRBJ2-5,TRBD2,many,TRBV3-1/TRBV3-2,CASSQGLEQETQYF,TGTGCCAGCAGCCAGGGACTAGAGCAAGAGACCCAGTACTTC
TRBJ2-7,NA,once,TRBV2,CASQVSYEQYF,TGTGCCAGCCAGGTCTCCTACGAGCAGTACTTC
TRBJ1-1,NA,NA,TRBV10-1,CASSEWRVGGEAFF,TGCGCCAGCAGTGAGTGGCGGGTCGGCGGTGAAGCTTTCTTT
TRBJ2-7,TRBD1,NA,TRBV2,CASRQTGVDEQYF,TGTGCCAGCAGACAAACAGGGGTGGACGAGCAGTACTTC
TRBJ1-5,NA,NA,TRBV5-1,CASSEGSNQPQHF,TGCGCCAGCAGCGAGGGATCCAATCAGCCCCAGCATTTT
TRBJ2-1,NA,NA,TRBV9,CASSPRGEEAGYNEQFF,TGTGCCAGCAGCCCCCGCGGCGAAGAAGCGGGTTACAATGAGCAGTTCTTC
TRBJ2-3,NA,NA,TRBV30,CAWSASGDRTDTQYF,TGTGCCTGGAGTGCTTCCGGGGACCGCACAGATACGCAGTATTTT
TRBJ2-5,TRBD2,NA,TRBV11-2,CASSRSSGHNAETQYF,TGTGCCAGCAGCCGTTCTAGCGGACACAACGCAGAGACCCAGTACTTC